This T cell receptor beta chain comes out of a study of blood T cell repertoires in COVID-19. Study as a whole: T cells, B-cell-depleted T cells, or PBMCs provided the cDNA or gDNA that served as material.

Study processing details: Counts of nucleated cells, estimated from reference gene primer amplification, were obtained. Clones were sequenced by immunoSEQ multiplex PCR, and TCRdb holds only the in-frame ones, with some missing. Clone size and V and J calls were adopted from that table, with D and trimming inferred from the DNA. The data show just under 250,000 clones, with approximately 86% seen just once and 3% held by the top ten. The V and J ends lost 0 bases and 4 bases, in that order; junction bases with no gene match: 4. Germline loops: CDR1 SGHNT, CDR2 YYREEE (reference sequence). This CDR3 comprises 15 residues.

The V gene is TRBV5-4, the J gene TRBJ1-5, with 7 bases that match TRBD1. Material: peripheral blood. The sequence came from a woman aged 25-40 years who had recovered from COVID-19. CDR3 protein: CASSLGGTVNQPQHF. The CDR3 bases are TGTGCCAGCAGCTTGGGAGGGACAGTAAATCAGCCCCAGCATTTT.